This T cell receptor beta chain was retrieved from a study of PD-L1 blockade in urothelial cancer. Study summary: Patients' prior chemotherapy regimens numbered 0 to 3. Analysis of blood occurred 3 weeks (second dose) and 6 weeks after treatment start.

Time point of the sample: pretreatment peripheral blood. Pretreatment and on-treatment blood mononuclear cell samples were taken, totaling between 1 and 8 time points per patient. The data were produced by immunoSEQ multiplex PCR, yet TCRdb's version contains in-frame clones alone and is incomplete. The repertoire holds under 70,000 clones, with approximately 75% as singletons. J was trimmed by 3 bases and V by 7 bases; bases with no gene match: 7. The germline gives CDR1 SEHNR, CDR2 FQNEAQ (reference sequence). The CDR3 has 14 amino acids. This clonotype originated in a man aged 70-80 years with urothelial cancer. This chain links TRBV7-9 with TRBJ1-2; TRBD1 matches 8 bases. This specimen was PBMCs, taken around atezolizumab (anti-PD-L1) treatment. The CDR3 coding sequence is TGTGCCAGCACCAGAGGGGGACAGGACTATGGCTACACCTTC. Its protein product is CASTRGGQDYGYTF.